What follows are 24 T cell receptor beta chains derived from one specimen sequenced in a study of blood T cells in healthy people across ages. A second PCR of 7 to 11 cycles used a sample-barcoded 5' primer and a J-beta primer mix. TCRdb analysed the 5' RACE reads with MiXCR anew, one entry per CDR3 protein. The data show 750,000 to 950,000 distinct CDR3 sequences, about 48% seen once. Sequencing used blood. All receptors come from a man aged 80 or over in good health.

The rearrangement links TRBV2 to TRBJ2-2, with a weak D call TRBD2 (6 bases). Deletions cut 5 bases from V and 5 bases from J, with 12 bases between. In germline, CDR1 is SNHLY, CDR2 FYNNEI. This CDR3 has 14 residues. CDR3 in DNA: TGTGCCAGCAGTAAAAGGGAGGTAACCGGGGAGCTGTTTTTT. Protein sequence: CASSKREVTGELFF.

The J gene is TRBJ2-5, the V gene TRBV2; D might be TRBD1 (6 bases). V was clipped by 6 bases and J by 5 bases, with 19 bases between them. Looked up from germline, CDR1 is SNHLY and CDR2 is FYNNEI. The CDR3 has 15 residues. The CDR3 region is CASSLADRVGETQYF. In nucleotides, the CDR3 is TGTGCCAGCAGCCTCGCGGACAGAGTCGGGGAGACCCAGTACTTC.

This clonotype was seen more than once but under ten times. The chain combines TRBV29-1 with TRBJ2-5, with a weak D call TRBD2 (6 bases). The V end lost 7 bases, the J end lost 4 bases, and 25 bases lay between the germline ends. The CDR3 is 16 amino acids. In germline, CDR1 is SQVTM, CDR2 ANQGSEA. CDR3 amino acids: CSARRDYREIGETQYF. The CDR3 DNA follows: TGCAGCGCCCGGCGAGACTACCGGGAGATCGGAGAGACCCAGTACTTC.

The rearrangement links TRBV7-3 to TRBJ2-3; D may match TRBD1 or TRBD2 (5 bases each). Germline assignment: CDR1 SGHTA and CDR2 FQGTGA. This CDR3 spans 12 amino acids. V shed 1 base and J shed 9 bases, with 8 bases lying between them. The CDR3 DNA reads as TGTGCCAGCAGCTTAAATCGGGGCACGCAGTATTTT. It translates to CASSLNRGTQYF.

The chain has TRBV27 and TRBJ2-3, with 9 bases matching TRBD2. The junction had 12 bases not matched to a gene; V was cut back by 5 bases and J by 3 bases. This CDR3 region has 17 residues. Germline assignment: CDR1 MNHEY and CDR2 SMNVEV (reference sequence). DNA of the CDR3: TGTGCCAGCAGTAGAAGCGGGAGGCCCCCAGCTACAGATACGCAGTATTTT. This codes for CASSRSGRPPATDTQYF.

The sample holds a few counts of this clonotype. This chain connects TRBV11-2 to TRBJ1-5; 10 bases align to TRBD1. CDR3 size: 14 residues. The ends lost 4 bases at V and 7 bases at J; junction bases unmatched: 4. Germline assignment: CDR1 SGHAT and CDR2 FQNNGV. The chain's CDR3 is CASSSGQGIQPQHF. CDR3 DNA: TGTGCCAGCAGCTCGGGACAGGGGATCCAGCCCCAGCATTTT.

With respect to this clonotype: A far larger clone is just one base off, so this is likely a read error. This chain uses TRBV29-1 with TRBJ2-3; D unclear. V lost 3 bases and J lost 4, with 2 bases in between. CDR1 is SQVTM and CDR2 is ANQGSEA in the germline V gene. The length of the CDR3 is 10 residues. DNA of the CDR3: TGCAGCGTTGACGCAGATACGCAGTATTTT. This sequence encodes CSVDADTQYF.

This clonotype came up a few times. V usage is TRBV7-9 and J usage is TRBJ1-1; no definite D call. The CDR3 has 14 residues. Germline CDR1 is SEHNR and CDR2 is FQNEAQ (reference sequence). Deletions cut 8 bases from V and 4 bases from J, with 17 bases between. CDR3 DNA: TGTGCCAGCGCCATTTTTCGGCAGACCACTGAAGCTTTCTTT. Translated, it gives CASAIFRQTTEAFF.

Only a few counts were recorded for this clonotype. The chain uses TRBV10-3 and TRBJ1-6, with 8 bases identical to TRBD1. Trimming cost V 3 bases and J 7 bases; bases outside gene matches: 2. The CDR3 extends over 14 amino acids. Germline assignment: CDR1 ENHRY and CDR2 SYGVKD. Written as DNA, the CDR3 is TGTGCCATCAGTGACGGACAGGGAAATTCACCCCTCCACTTT. This encodes CAISDGQGNSPLHF.

J is TRBJ2-1 and V is TRBV12-3 or TRBV12-4, with 8 bases that match TRBD1. The CDR3 is 15 amino acids. The junction had 12 bases not matched to a gene; V was cut back by 6 bases and J by 8 bases. CDR3 DNA sequence: TGTGCCAGCAGAATCCGGGACAGGTCCGACGATGAGCAGTTCTTC. Protein sequence: CASRIRDRSDDEQFF.

This clonotype was detected many times. The chain has TRBV9 and TRBJ2-3; 8 nucleotides line up with TRBD1. The germline CDR1 and CDR2 sequences are SGDLS and YYNGEE. V was clipped by 0 bases and J by 0 bases; unmatched bases: 9. This CDR3 spans 18 amino acids. CDR3 protein: CASSVGVAGGSSTDTQYF. CDR3 DNA sequence: TGTGCCAGCAGCGTAGGGGTCGCAGGGGGCTCTAGCACAGATACGCAGTATTTT.

The chain is built from TRBV12-3 or TRBV12-4 and TRBJ1-2, with 7 bases that match TRBD1. After removal of 5 bases from V and 11 bases from J, the junction contained 14 bases not matched to a gene. The CDR3 loop spans 14 amino acids. CDR3 loop: CASSPPTGSGPYTF. For the CDR3, the DNA is TGTGCCAGCAGTCCCCCGACAGGGAGCGGCCCGTACACCTTC.

About this clonotype itself: The junction departs from germline at one end; a sequencing error may be responsible. The V gene is TRBV12-3 or TRBV12-4, the J gene TRBJ1-1; D not resolved. The CDR3 is made up of 16 amino acids. The CDR3 DNA sequence: TGTGTCAGCAGTCCCGGACTGCCGGGAGGGAACACTGAACCTTTCTTT. Residues: CVSSPGLPGGNTEPFF.

This clonotype was detected a few times. The V gene is TRBV4-2, the J gene TRBJ2-4; tentatively, D is TRBD2 (6 bases). The J call could be wrong; TRBJ2-7 is a better fit for the DNA end. The CDR3 has 16 residues. CDR1 LGHNA and CDR2 YNFKEQ come from the germline V gene. DNA of the CDR3: TGTGCCAGCAGCCAAGATACGGCGGGATCAAGGGGCGAGCAGTACTTC. It encodes CASSQDTAGSRGEQYF.

This clonotype was detected a few times. The chain uses TRBV24-1 and TRBJ2-1; D not resolved. The CDR3 sequence is 13 residues long. The ends were cut back, 7 bases at V and 2 bases at J, with 8 bases in the middle. Germline V gene data show CDR1 as KGHDR and CDR2 as SFDVKD. The CDR3, as DNA: TGTGCCACCAGCTACACTCCCTACAATGAGCAGTTCTTC. Protein product: CATSYTPYNEQFF.

The rearrangement links TRBV20-1 to TRBJ2-7, with D possibly matching TRBD2 (6 bases). The CDR3 is 15 amino acids. Germline V gene lookup returns CDR1 DFQATT and CDR2 SNEGSKA (reference sequence). With 2 bases removed from V and 1 base from J, the gap between germline ends came to 15 bases. CDR3 in DNA: TGCAGTGCTAGACTGAATAGCGGTGTTTCCTACGAGCAGTACTTC. Amino acid sequence: CSARLNSGVSYEQYF.

This clonotype was observed a few times. The V call is TRBV27, the J call TRBJ2-4, with D possibly TRBD2 on 6 matching bases. The ends were cut back, 4 bases at V and 6 bases at J, with 19 bases in the middle. Germline-derived CDR1 and CDR2 are MNHEY and SMNVEV (reference sequence). The CDR3 contains 16 residues. The CDR3: CASSSQPGLGINIQYF. The CDR3 DNA reads as TGTGCCAGCAGTTCCCAACCGGGACTCGGAATAAACATTCAGTACTTC.

CDR3 amino acids: CASSEMGRTQYF. The CDR3 bases are TGTGCCAGCAGTGAAATGGGGAGGACCCAGTACTTC. This chain connects TRBV2 to TRBJ2-5; perhaps TRBD2 as D (5 bases). Trimming removed 2 bases at V and 7 bases at J, with 8 bases between. CDR1 and CDR2 from the germline V gene are SNHLY and FYNNEI. This CDR3 has 12 residues.

This clonotype came up once. The chain carries TRBV12-3 or TRBV12-4 and TRBJ2-3; D unclear. The CDR3 has 10 amino acids. Trimming removed 6 bases at V and 4 bases at J, with 2 bases between. The CDR3 sequence: CASRADTQYF. Here the CDR3 DNA reads TGTGCCAGCAGGGCAGATACGCAGTATTTT.

The chain uses TRBV12-3 or TRBV12-4 and TRBJ1-1, with a possible D match to TRBD1 (5 bases). Trimming left V 11 bases short and J 3 bases short, with 10 bases between. The CDR3 is made up of 11 amino acids. The CDR3 loop is CASGGYTEAFF. DNA for the CDR3: TGTGCCTCCGGGGGGTACACTGAAGCTTTCTTT.

The gene calls are TRBV10-3 and TRBJ2-7; D is perhaps TRBD2 (5 bases). The CDR3 sequence is 16 residues long. CDR1 and CDR2 (germline): ENHRY, SYGVKD. Trimming shortened V by 3 bases and J by 2 bases, and 17 bases separated the two germline ends. CDR3 DNA sequence: TGTGCCATCAGTGATGTTCGGACGACTACAACCTACGAGCAGTACTTC. Its translation: CAISDVRTTTTYEQYF.

This chain joins TRBV2 and TRBJ1-2, with 12 bases matching TRBD1. Trimming cost V 6 bases and J 8 bases; bases outside gene matches: 4. Germline CDR1 and CDR2: SNHLY and FYNNEI. The CDR3 sequence is 13 residues long. The CDR3 coding sequence is TGTGCCAGCAGGGGACAGGGGGCGGGCGGCTACACCTTC. It encodes CASRGQGAGGYTF.

Notes on this clonotype: A junction end diverges from the germline sequence, so it may reflect a read error. The chain has TRBV7-9 and TRBJ2-3; 9 bases agree with TRBD1. CDR3 length: 16 amino acids. Germline V lookup: CDR1 SEHNR, CDR2 FQNEAQ (reference sequence). Here the CDR3 DNA reads TGTGTCAGCAGCTCAAAAGAACAGGGGGCACGGAGATACGCGTATTTT. This gives the protein CVSSSKEQGARRYAYF.

The chain couples TRBV2 to TRBJ1-1, with 7 bases fitting TRBD1. The CDR3 length is 15 residues. Germline V CDR1 and CDR2: SNHLY, FYNNEI. Unmatched junction bases numbered 9, after V lost 6 bases and J lost 2 bases. CDR3 coding DNA: TGTGCCAGCAGCCTTCAGGGGGTAGGAAACACTGAAGCTTTCTTT. As protein: CASSLQGVGNTEAFF.